This T cell receptor beta chain came from a study of shared clonotypes between healthy human individuals. Background on the study: Sampling drew on donors who were a couple of women and three men aged 18 to 49.

Investigators spread the genomic DNA of each subset evenly over several immunoSEQ plates. Unsorted PBMC DNA was sequenced on ten immunoSEQ deep assay plates. TCRdb's table, derived via immunoSEQ multiplex PCR, lists solely in-frame clones and lacks some. The sample consists of 450,000 to 500,000 clones, 70% to 85% of them appearing once. Germline V CDR1 and CDR2: WSHSY, SAAADI. V lost 9 bases to trimming and J lost 0 bases; unmatched junction nucleotides: 9. This CDR3 comprises 16 residues. V is TRBV10-2 and J is TRBJ2-1; 9 bases agree with TRBD2. The receptor was derived from a woman aged 40 to 55 in good health. Some clones in this sample may be carry-over from other donors' samples. Sequencing was carried out using PBMCs. The CDR3 sequence: CASTGFSGSSYNEQFF. The CDR3 DNA reads as TGCGCCAGTACAGGGTTTAGCGGGAGCTCCTACAATGAGCAGTTCTTC.